This T cell receptor (beta chain) originates from a study of control samples from healthy donors and cancer patients. There are 14 residues in the CDR3. The ends were cut back, 6 bases at V and 4 bases at J, with 15 bases in the middle. Germline V lookup: CDR1 LGHDT, CDR2 YNNKEL (reference sequence). The repertoire was sequenced with immunoSEQ multiplex PCR; TCRdb's copy has only in-frame clones and lacks some. The sample includes roughly 400,000 clones, roughly 90% of them seen just once. The sequenced sample was PBMCs. This receptor was identified in a man between 35 and 55 years old with head and neck cancer. The gene calls are TRBV3-1 (or the pseudogene TRBV3-2) and TRBJ2-5, with a weak D call TRBD2 (5 bases). The CDR3 loop is CASRFLGESETQYF. Here the CDR3 DNA reads TGTGCCAGCAGATTCCTCGGGGAATCAGAGACCCAGTACTTC.